Listed here are 4 T cell receptor beta chains from one sample, sequenced in a study of neoadjuvant nivolumab and ipilimumab in lung cancer. Sequencing was performed with immunoSEQ multiplex PCR; in TCRdb, only in-frame clones are kept and a portion is missing. The sample lists some 10,000 clones; about 74% were seen once. The source was tumor tissue, collected after neoadjuvant nivolumab, alone or with ipilimumab, at or shortly before surgery. The receptors originated from an adult with non-small cell lung cancer. Some clones in this sample may be carry-over from other donors' samples.

The chain has TRBV5-4 and TRBJ1-6; D might be TRBD1 (6 bases). This CDR3 spans 12 amino acids. Germline V CDR1 and CDR2: SGHNT, YYREEE (reference sequence). With 0 bases removed from V and 13 bases from J, the gap between germline ends came to 8 bases. The CDR3 nucleotides are TGTGCCAGCAGCTTGGTAGGGGGGCCCCTCCACTTT. This gives the protein CASSLVGGPLHF. The complete variable domain, with remaining parts taken from reference TRBV5-4 and TRBJ1-6, reads ETGVTQSPTHLIKTRGQQVTLRCSSQSGHNTVSWYQQALGQGPQFIFQYYREEENGRGNFPPRFSGLQFPNYSSELNVNALELDDSALYLCASSLVGGPLHFGNGTRLTVT.

A few counts support this clone. The chain has TRBV10-3 and TRBJ2-7, with TRBD1 matching 11 bases. Per the germline V gene, CDR1 is ENHRY and CDR2 is SYGVKD. V was clipped by 2 bases and J by 6 bases; unmatched bases: 9. This CDR3 spans 16 amino acids. The chain's CDR3 is CAISEGTGGPNVEQYF. Written as DNA, the CDR3 is TGTGCCATCAGTGAGGGGACAGGGGGACCCAACGTCGAGCAGTACTTC.

The chain is built from TRBV7-2 and TRBJ2-7; D might be TRBD1 (5 bases). The CDR3 length is 15 residues. Germline CDR1 reads SGHTA; CDR2 reads FQGNSA. V shed 5 bases and J shed 0 bases, with 14 bases lying between them. CDR3 bases: TGTGCCAGCAGCCCCTTAGTGCAGGGCTCCTACGAGCAGTACTTC. It specifies CASSPLVQGSYEQYF.

The V and J genes are TRBV29-1 and TRBJ2-7; D assignment may be TRBD1 or TRBD2 (5 bases each). The CDR3 totals 12 residues. Germline CDR1 reads SQVTM; CDR2 reads ANQGSEA. V lost 6 bases and J 3 bases, leaving 12 bases between the germline ends. The CDR3 coding sequence is TGCAGCGTCCTGACAGACTACTACGAGCAGTACTTC. It encodes CSVLTDYYEQYF.